This TCR beta chain is from a study of blood T cell repertoires in COVID-19. Study in general: T cells, B-cell-depleted T cells, or PBMCs supplied cDNA or gDNA.

The CDR3 spans 12 residues. V dropped 5 bases and J dropped 11 bases, with 16 bases sitting between them. Looked up from germline, CDR1 is GTSNPN and CDR2 is SVGIG (reference sequence). All enrollees were roughly 18 to 90 years old and from fewer than 25 US areas. Participants had their cohort set by participant-reported clinical history. Sequencing was performed with immunoSEQ multiplex PCR; in TCRdb, only in-frame clones are kept and a portion is missing. The sample shows about 470,000 clones, roughly nine tenths of them seen only once. Specimen: PBMCs or T cells enriched from blood (not recorded which). V usage is TRBV30 and J usage is TRBJ2-4; D is possibly TRBD1 (6 bases). The sequence was collected from a woman aged 18-29 years who had recovered from COVID-19. The CDR3 DNA reads as TGTGCCTGGGGCCCCGGGACAAGAGTTCAGTACTTC. It encodes CAWGPGTRVQYF.